This TCR beta chain was sequenced during a study of post-analysis software for immune sequencing data. Study conclusions and caveats: The authors found that F measure strongly co-clustered same-batch samples. Five TRBV segments were more frequent in patients than controls; TRBV5-6, TRBV5-1 and TRBV20-1 belonged to this group. Comparison with controls showed significantly lower normalized Chao1 diversity in multiple sclerosis patients.

Details on this clonotype: What it recognizes is unknown.

Researchers reported that TCR beta cDNA libraries carried unique molecular identifiers. TCRdb re-called the PCR reads with MiXCR, one entry per CDR3 protein. The sample has roughly 650,000 distinct CDR3 sequences, over 45% seen once; the top ten hold roughly 10%. CDR1 is LGHNA, CDR2 YSLEER, per germline. Trimming pared 0 bases from V and 0 bases from J, leaving 12 bases between. CDR3 length: 17 residues. The chain joins TRBV4-3 to TRBJ2-1, with a tentative D call TRBD1 (5 bases). The sequenced sample was blood. The origin of this receptor is a girl aged 2-10 years with multiple sclerosis. CDR3 nucleotide sequence: TGCGCCAGCAGCCAAGATCATGGGGCCAGCTCCTACAATGAGCAGTTCTTC. It is translated as CASSQDHGASSYNEQFF.